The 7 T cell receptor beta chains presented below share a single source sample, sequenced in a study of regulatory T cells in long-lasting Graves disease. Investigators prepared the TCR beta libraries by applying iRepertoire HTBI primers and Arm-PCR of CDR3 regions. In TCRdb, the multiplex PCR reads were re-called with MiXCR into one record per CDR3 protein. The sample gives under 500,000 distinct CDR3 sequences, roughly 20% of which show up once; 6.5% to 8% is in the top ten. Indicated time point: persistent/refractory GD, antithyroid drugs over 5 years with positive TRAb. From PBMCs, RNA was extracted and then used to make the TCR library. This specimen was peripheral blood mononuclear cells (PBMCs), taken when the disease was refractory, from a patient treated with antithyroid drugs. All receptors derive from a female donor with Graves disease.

The CDR3 spells CASSEASGGRAGTGELFF. The CDR3 region has the DNA TGTGCCAGCAGTGAAGCATCTGGAGGGAGGGCGGGCACCGGGGAGCTGTTTTTT. The rearrangement joins TRBV6-2 or TRBV6-3 to TRBJ2-2; TRBD2 matches at 7 bases. CDR1 is MNHEY and CDR2 is SVGEGT in the germline V gene. The CDR3 sequence is 18 residues long. Trimming at V came to 5 bases and at J to 4 bases, leaving 16 bases not matched to a gene.

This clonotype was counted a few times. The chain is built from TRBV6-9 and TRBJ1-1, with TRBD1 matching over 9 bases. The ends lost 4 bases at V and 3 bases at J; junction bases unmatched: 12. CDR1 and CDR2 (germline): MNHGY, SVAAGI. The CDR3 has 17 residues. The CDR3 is CASSSGTGLLVDTEAFF. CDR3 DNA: TGTGCCAGCAGTTCTGGGACAGGGTTACTTGTCGACACTGAAGCTTTCTTT.

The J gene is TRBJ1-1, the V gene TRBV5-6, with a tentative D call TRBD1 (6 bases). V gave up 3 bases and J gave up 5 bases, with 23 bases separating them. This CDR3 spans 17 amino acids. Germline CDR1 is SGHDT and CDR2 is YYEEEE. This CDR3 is CASSYEIQWTDNTEAFF. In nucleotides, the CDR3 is TGTGCCAGCAGCTACGAGATACAATGGACAGACAATACTGAAGCTTTCTTT.

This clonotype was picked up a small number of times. CDR3 amino acids: CASSPSLGGSETQYF. The CDR3 DNA sequence: TGTGCCAGCTCTCCATCCCTTGGTGGCTCTGAGACCCAGTACTTC. This chain joins TRBV9 and TRBJ2-5; D gene uncertain. The CDR3 covers 15 residues. Germline V CDR1 and CDR2: SGDLS, YYNGEE. The germline V and J ends were trimmed by 7 bases and 5 bases, with 21 bases remaining between them.

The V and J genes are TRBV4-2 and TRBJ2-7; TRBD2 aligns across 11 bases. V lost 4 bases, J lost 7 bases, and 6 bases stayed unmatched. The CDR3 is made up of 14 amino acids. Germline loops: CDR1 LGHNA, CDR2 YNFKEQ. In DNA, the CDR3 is TGTGCCAGCAGCCTAACTAGCGGGAGAACTGAGCAGTACTTC. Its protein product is CASSLTSGRTEQYF.

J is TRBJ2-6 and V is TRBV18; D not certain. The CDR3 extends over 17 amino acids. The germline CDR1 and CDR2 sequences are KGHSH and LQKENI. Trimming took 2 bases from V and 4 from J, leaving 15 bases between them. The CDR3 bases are TGTGCCAGCTCACCATTTGTCAGTGGGATGGGGGCCAACGTCCTGACTTTC. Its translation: CASSPFVSGMGANVLTF.

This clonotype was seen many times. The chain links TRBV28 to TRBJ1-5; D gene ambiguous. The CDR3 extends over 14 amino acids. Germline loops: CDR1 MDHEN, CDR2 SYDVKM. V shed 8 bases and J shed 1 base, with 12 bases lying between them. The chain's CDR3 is CASWEVRSNQPQHF. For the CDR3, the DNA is TGTGCCAGCTGGGAGGTTAGGAGCAATCAGCCCCAGCATTTT.